The source of this T cell receptor (beta chain) is a study of PD-1 blockade in classical Hodgkin lymphoma. Background on the study: Every 2 weeks, patients had 3 mg/kg nivolumab intravenously.

Worth noting for this clone: Its target is not known.

Clones were read by immunoSEQ multiplex PCR, and TCRdb kept only the in-frame ones, dropping some. The data hold 72,000 or so clones, with about 92% observed a single time. J lost 3 bases, V lost 8 bases, and 12 bases had no gene match. This CDR3 spans 16 amino acids. CDR1 and CDR2 from the germline V gene are MDHEN and SYDVKM. With no exception, relapse followed autologous stem cell transplantation in all patients, and brentuximab vedotin exposure varied. Overall study findings and caveats: For complete responders, baseline diversity was comparable to that of newly diagnosed patients. Lower baseline TCR diversity was reported for newly diagnosed patients than for healthy donors. With CD4+ cells, TCR diversity rose significantly by C4D1, but not with CD8+ cells.

The receptor's source is a human donor with classical Hodgkin lymphoma. Sequences were derived from peripheral blood mononuclear cells (PBMCs), sampled at baseline. This chain uses TRBV28 with TRBJ2-3; 9 bases line up with TRBD1. The DNA of the CDR3 is TGTGCCAGCGGCCACATCCCGGGACAGGGTACAGATACGCAGTATTTT. This translates into CASGHIPGQGTDTQYF.